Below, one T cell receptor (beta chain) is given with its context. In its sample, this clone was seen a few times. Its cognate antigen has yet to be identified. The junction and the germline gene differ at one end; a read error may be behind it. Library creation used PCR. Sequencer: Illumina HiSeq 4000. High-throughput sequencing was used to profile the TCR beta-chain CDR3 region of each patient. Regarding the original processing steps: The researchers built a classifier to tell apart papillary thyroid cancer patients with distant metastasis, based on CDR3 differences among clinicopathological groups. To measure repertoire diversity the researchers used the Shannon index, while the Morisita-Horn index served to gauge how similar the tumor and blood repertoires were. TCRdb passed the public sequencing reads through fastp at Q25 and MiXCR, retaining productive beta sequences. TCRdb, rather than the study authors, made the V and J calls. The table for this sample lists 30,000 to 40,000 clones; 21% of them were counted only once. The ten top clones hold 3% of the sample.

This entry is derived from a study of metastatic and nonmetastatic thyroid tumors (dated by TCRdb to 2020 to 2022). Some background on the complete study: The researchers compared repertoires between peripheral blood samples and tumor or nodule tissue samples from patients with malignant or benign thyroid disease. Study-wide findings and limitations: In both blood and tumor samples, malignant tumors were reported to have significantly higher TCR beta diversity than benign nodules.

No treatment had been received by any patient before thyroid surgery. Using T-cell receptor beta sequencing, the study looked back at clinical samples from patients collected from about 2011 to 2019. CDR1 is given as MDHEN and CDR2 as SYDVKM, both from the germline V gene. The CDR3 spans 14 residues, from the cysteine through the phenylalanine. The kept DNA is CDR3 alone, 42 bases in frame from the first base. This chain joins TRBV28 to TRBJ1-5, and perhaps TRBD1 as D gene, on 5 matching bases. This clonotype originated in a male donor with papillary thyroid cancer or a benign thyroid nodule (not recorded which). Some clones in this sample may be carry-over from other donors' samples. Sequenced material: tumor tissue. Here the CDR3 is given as CASSPEGSVQPQHF. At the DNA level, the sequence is TGTGCAAGCAGTCCTGAGGGGTCGGTTCAGCCCCAGCATTTT. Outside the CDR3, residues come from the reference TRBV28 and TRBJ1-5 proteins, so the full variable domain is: DVKVTQSSRYLVKRTGEKVFLECVQDMDHENMFWYRQDPGLGLRLIYFSYDVKMKEKGDIPEGYSVSREKKERFSLILESASTNQTSMYLCASSPEGSVQPQHFGDGTRLSIL.